The T cell receptor (beta chain) described here comes from a study of shared clonotypes between healthy human individuals. This table comes from immunoSEQ multiplex PCR, and its TCRdb copy is limited to in-frame clones, with some not included. The top ten hold around 1.7% of the sample, which has around 2.1 million clones, about 92% seen once. Overall study findings and caveats: The sharing of 4.5% to 6.5% of naive CD4 clonotypes was seen across a handful of donors.

About this clone itself: Its antigen is not identified. The sample has other DNA sequences that encode this CDR3 too.

This CDR3 comprises 13 residues. Germline lookup yields CDR1 GTSNPN and CDR2 SVGIG (reference sequence). V lost 5 bases and J 1 base, leaving 11 bases between the germline ends. Naive-designated CD8 cells lacked CD45RO, were positively enriched for CCR7, and omitted terminally differentiated effector memory CD45RA+ cells. The J gene is TRBJ1-1, the V gene TRBV30; TRBD1 is a possible D gene (6 bases). Sequencing was performed on naive CD8+ T cells from PBMCs. The origin of this receptor is a man aged 18 to 30 in good health. Some clones in this sample may be carry-over from other donors' samples. DNA of the CDR3: TGTGCCTGGGGCGGACAGCCGAACACTGAAGCTTTCTTT. This gives the protein CAWGGQPNTEAFF.